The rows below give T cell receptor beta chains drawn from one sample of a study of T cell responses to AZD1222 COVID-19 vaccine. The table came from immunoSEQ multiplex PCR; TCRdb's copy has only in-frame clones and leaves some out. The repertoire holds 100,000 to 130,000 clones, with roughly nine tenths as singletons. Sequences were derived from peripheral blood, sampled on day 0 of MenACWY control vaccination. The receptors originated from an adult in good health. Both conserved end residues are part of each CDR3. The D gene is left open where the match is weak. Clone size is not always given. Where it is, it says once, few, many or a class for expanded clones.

CDR3 protein: CASSILTSGGWNEQFF
CDR3 DNA: TGTGCCAGTAGTATCCTCACTAGCGGGGGGTGGAATGAGCAGTTCTTC
J gene: TRBJ2-1
clone size: -
V gene: TRBV19
D gene: TRBD2

CDR3 protein: CASSPTADEQFF
CDR3 DNA: TGTGCCAGCAGCCCCACCGCCGATGAGCAGTTCTTC
J gene: TRBJ2-1
clone size: -
V gene: TRBV7-8
D gene: -

CDR3 protein: CATSDSWGRPGELFF
CDR3 DNA: TGTGCCACCAGTGATTCCTGGGGCAGGCCCGGGGAGCTGTTTTTT
J gene: TRBJ2-2
clone size: -
V gene: TRBV24-1
D gene: -

CDR3 protein: CASSFTGQPQHF
CDR3 DNA: TGTGCCAGCAGTTTTACGGGGCAGCCCCAGCATTTT
J gene: TRBJ1-5
clone size: -
V gene: TRBV28
D gene: -

CDR3 protein: CASSSRGRDSPLHF
CDR3 DNA: TGTGCCAGCAGCTCGAGGGGGCGGGATTCACCCCTCCACTTT
J gene: TRBJ1-6
clone size: few
V gene: TRBV7-2
D gene: TRBD1

CDR3 protein: CASSEGVGTEAFF
CDR3 DNA: TGTGCCAGCAGTGAAGGGGTGGGCACTGAAGCTTTCTTT
J gene: TRBJ1-1
clone size: -
V gene: TRBV6-1
D gene: -

CDR3 protein: CASKNGQSNTEAFF
CDR3 DNA: TGTGCCAGCAAGAACGGACAGTCGAACACTGAAGCTTTCTTT
J gene: TRBJ1-1
clone size: -
V gene: TRBV2
D gene: -

CDR3 protein: CASSRRGDGSYEQYF
CDR3 DNA: TGCGCCAGCAGCCGGCGGGGGGACGGCTCCTACGAGCAGTACTTC
J gene: TRBJ2-7
clone size: -
V gene: TRBV5-1
D gene: TRBD2

CDR3 protein: CSASSGTSGGDEQYF
CDR3 DNA: TGCAGTGCTAGTTCCGGGACTAGCGGGGGCGACGAGCAGTACTTC
J gene: TRBJ2-7
clone size: -
V gene: TRBV20-1
D gene: TRBD2

CDR3 protein: CASSLGGTVYNEQFF
CDR3 DNA: TGTGCCAGCAGTTTAGGGGGCACGGTATACAATGAGCAGTTCTTC
J gene: TRBJ2-1
clone size: -
V gene: TRBV28
D gene: -

CDR3 protein: CASSLAGLAGEQYF
CDR3 DNA: TGTGCCAGCAGCTTAGCGGGACTAGCGGGGGAGCAGTACTTC
J gene: TRBJ2-7
clone size: -
V gene: TRBV7-2
D gene: TRBD2

CDR3 protein: CASSLAGGHETQYF
CDR3 DNA: TGTGCCAGCAGCTTAGCGGGGGGGCATGAGACCCAGTACTTC
J gene: TRBJ2-5
clone size: few
V gene: TRBV7-2
D gene: -

CDR3 protein: CSVVRDRNTGELFF
CDR3 DNA: TGCAGCGTTGTACGGGACAGGAACACCGGGGAGCTGTTTTTT
J gene: TRBJ2-2
clone size: -
V gene: TRBV29-1
D gene: TRBD1

CDR3 protein: CASSLRGLADPRETQYF
CDR3 DNA: TGTGCCAGCAGCTTACGAGGACTAGCGGACCCCCGGGAGACCCAGTACTTC
J gene: TRBJ2-5
clone size: -
V gene: TRBV7-9
D gene: TRBD2

CDR3 protein: CASSFGQGGEYEQYF
CDR3 DNA: TGTGCCAGCAGCTTTGGACAGGGAGGAGAATACGAGCAGTACTTC
J gene: TRBJ2-7
clone size: once
V gene: TRBV7-9
D gene: TRBD1

CDR3 protein: CASSQDSTGQPQHF
CDR3 DNA: TGCGCCAGCAGCCAAGACTCCACGGGTCAGCCCCAGCATTTT
J gene: TRBJ1-5
clone size: -
V gene: TRBV4-3
D gene: -

CDR3 protein: CASSLGAANSPLHF
CDR3 DNA: TGTGCCAGCAGTCTGGGGGCGGCTAATTCACCCCTCCACTTT
J gene: TRBJ1-6
clone size: -
V gene: TRBV25-1
D gene: -

CDR3 protein: CASSTRDGPTTGELFF
CDR3 DNA: TGTGCCAGCTCTACCCGGGACGGGCCCACTACCGGGGAGCTGTTTTTT
J gene: TRBJ2-2
clone size: -
V gene: TRBV7-3
D gene: -

CDR3 protein: CASSVAPYQPQHF
CDR3 DNA: TGTGCCAGCAGCGTAGCCCCCTATCAGCCCCAGCATTTT
J gene: TRBJ1-5
clone size: -
V gene: TRBV9
D gene: -

CDR3 protein: CATSDSGPPGTDEQFF
CDR3 DNA: TGTGCCACCAGTGACTCGGGGCCTCCTGGGACCGATGAGCAGTTCTTC
J gene: TRBJ2-1
clone size: -
V gene: TRBV24-1
D gene: -

CDR3 protein: CASSGGGSNQPQHF
CDR3 DNA: TGTGCCAGCAGTGGAGGGGGTAGCAATCAGCCCCAGCATTTT
J gene: TRBJ1-5
clone size: -
V gene: TRBV2
D gene: -

CDR3 protein: CAGSYAPGTYEQYF
CDR3 DNA: TGTGCCGGCAGTTACGCGCCGGGGACCTACGAGCAGTACTTC
J gene: TRBJ2-7
clone size: -
V gene: TRBV6-5
D gene: -

CDR3 protein: CASSFAGRGEAFF
CDR3 DNA: TGCGCCAGCAGCTTCGCAGGGCGGGGAGAAGCTTTCTTT
J gene: TRBJ1-1
clone size: -
V gene: TRBV5-1
D gene: -

CDR3 protein: CASSPRQGMGNQPQHF
CDR3 DNA: TGTGCCAGCAGCCCAAGACAGGGGATGGGCAATCAGCCCCAGCATTTT
J gene: TRBJ1-5
clone size: once
V gene: TRBV7-2
D gene: TRBD1

CDR3 protein: CASSPIPGGGSPGGYTF
CDR3 DNA: TGTGCCAGCTCACCAATTCCCGGGGGGGGATCCCCCGGCGGCTACACCTTC
J gene: TRBJ1-2
clone size: -
V gene: TRBV18
D gene: -

CDR3 protein: CASSIGGTGGAGNQPQHF
CDR3 DNA: TGTGCCAGCAGTATCGGGGGGACAGGGGGCGCGGGCAATCAGCCCCAGCATTTT
J gene: TRBJ1-5
clone size: -
V gene: TRBV2
D gene: TRBD1

CDR3 protein: CASSQEGSGENLFSNQPQHF
CDR3 DNA: TGTGCCAGCAGCCAAGAGGGGAGCGGGGAGAACTTATTTAGCAATCAGCCCCAGCATTTT
J gene: TRBJ1-5
clone size: -
V gene: TRBV14
D gene: -

CDR3 protein: CASSISTGNYGYTF
CDR3 DNA: TGTGCCAGCAGTATCTCGACAGGGAACTATGGCTACACCTTC
J gene: TRBJ1-2
clone size: -
V gene: TRBV27
D gene: TRBD1

CDR3 protein: CASSQDPQGDYGYTF
CDR3 DNA: TGCGCCAGCAGCCAAGACCCACAGGGGGACTATGGCTACACCTTC
J gene: TRBJ1-2
clone size: -
V gene: TRBV4-3
D gene: TRBD1

CDR3 protein: CASSQDRTSSYEQYF
CDR3 DNA: TGTGCCAGCAGCCAAGACCGAACTAGCTCCTACGAGCAGTACTTC
J gene: TRBJ2-7
clone size: -
V gene: TRBV4-2
D gene: -

CDR3 protein: CASSYKEETQYF
CDR3 DNA: TGTGCCAGCAGTTATAAGGAAGAGACCCAGTACTTC
J gene: TRBJ2-5
clone size: -
V gene: TRBV2
D gene: -

CDR3 protein: CASSSGWDKNIQYF
CDR3 DNA: TGTGCCAGCAGCTCTGGATGGGACAAAAACATTCAGTACTTC
J gene: TRBJ2-4
clone size: -
V gene: TRBV6-5
D gene: -

CDR3 protein: CASSPRTGPQHPNYGYTF
CDR3 DNA: TGTGCCAGCAGCCCTAGGACAGGGCCCCAACATCCTAACTATGGCTACACCTTC
J gene: TRBJ1-2
clone size: -
V gene: TRBV7-2
D gene: TRBD1

CDR3 protein: CASGQQIGSPLHF
CDR3 DNA: TGCGCCAGCGGCCAACAGATAGGATCACCCCTCCACTTT
J gene: TRBJ1-6
clone size: -
V gene: TRBV10-2
D gene: -

CDR3 protein: CASTDRGREKLFF
CDR3 DNA: TGTGCCAGTACGGACAGGGGGCGTGAAAAACTGTTTTTT
J gene: TRBJ1-4
clone size: -
V gene: TRBV19
D gene: TRBD1

CDR3 protein: CASSEWRVPLATNYGYTF
CDR3 DNA: TGTGCCAGCAGTGAGTGGCGAGTCCCTTTGGCGACAAACTATGGCTACACCTTC
J gene: TRBJ1-2
clone size: -
V gene: TRBV2
D gene: -

CDR3 protein: CASSINPGGYGYTF
CDR3 DNA: TGTGCCAGTAGTATTAACCCAGGGGGCTATGGCTACACCTTC
J gene: TRBJ1-2
clone size: -
V gene: TRBV19
D gene: TRBD1

CDR3 protein: CASSKTGWNSNQPQHF
CDR3 DNA: TGTGCCAGCAGCAAGACAGGATGGAATAGCAATCAGCCCCAGCATTTT
J gene: TRBJ1-5
clone size: -
V gene: TRBV5-5
D gene: -

CDR3 protein: CASSQTSRAHYGYTF
CDR3 DNA: TGTGCCAGCAGTCAGACCAGCAGGGCCCACTATGGCTACACCTTC
J gene: TRBJ1-2
clone size: -
V gene: TRBV28
D gene: -

CDR3 protein: CASSTRLAGRDTDTQYF
CDR3 DNA: TGCGCCAGCAGCACCCGACTAGCGGGGAGAGACACAGATACGCAGTATTTT
J gene: TRBJ2-3
clone size: few
V gene: TRBV5-1
D gene: TRBD2

CDR3 protein: CASRPRALNTEAFF
CDR3 DNA: TGTGCCAGCAGGCCCCGGGCCTTGAACACTGAAGCTTTCTTT
J gene: TRBJ1-1
clone size: -
V gene: TRBV28
D gene: -

CDR3 protein: CASSLQAGGANVLTF
CDR3 DNA: TGCGCCAGCAGCTTGCAGGCAGGCGGGGCCAACGTCCTGACTTTC
J gene: TRBJ2-6
clone size: -
V gene: TRBV5-1
D gene: -

CDR3 protein: CASSYSGGLPDTQYF
CDR3 DNA: TGTGCCAGCAGTTACTCCGGGGGGCTTCCGGATACGCAGTATTTT
J gene: TRBJ2-3
clone size: -
V gene: TRBV6-5
D gene: -

CDR3 protein: CASRRDSSNSPLHF
CDR3 DNA: TGTGCCAGCAGACGGGACTCCAGTAATTCACCCCTCCACTTT
J gene: TRBJ1-6
clone size: once
V gene: TRBV28
D gene: -

CDR3 protein: CPGPNNSPLHF
CDR3 DNA: TGCCCCGGGCCGAATAATTCACCCCTCCACTTT
J gene: TRBJ1-6
clone size: -
V gene: TRBV20-1
D gene: -

CDR3 protein: CASSPGTGPMNTEAFF
CDR3 DNA: TGTGCCAGCTCACCTGGGACAGGGCCCATGAACACTGAAGCTTTCTTT
J gene: TRBJ1-1
clone size: -
V gene: TRBV18
D gene: TRBD1

CDR3 protein: CASSQTSTDTQYF
CDR3 DNA: TGTGCCAGCAGCCAAACTAGCACAGATACGCAGTATTTT
J gene: TRBJ2-3
clone size: -
V gene: TRBV14
D gene: -

CDR3 protein: CASSFGQGSSYEQYF
CDR3 DNA: TGTGCCAGTAGTTTCGGACAGGGGTCGTCCTACGAGCAGTACTTC
J gene: TRBJ2-7
clone size: -
V gene: TRBV19
D gene: TRBD1

CDR3 protein: CASSATGLGNEQFF
CDR3 DNA: TGTGCCAGCAGCGCGACAGGGCTGGGCAATGAGCAGTTCTTC
J gene: TRBJ2-1
clone size: once
V gene: TRBV9
D gene: TRBD1

CDR3 protein: CASRPPGQGMYTF
CDR3 DNA: TGTGCCAGCAGGCCTCCGGGACAGGGGATGTACACCTTC
J gene: TRBJ1-2
clone size: -
V gene: TRBV6-5
D gene: TRBD1

CDR3 protein: CASSWGPTGTNSPLHF
CDR3 DNA: TGCGCCAGCAGCTGGGGCCCGACAGGGACCAATTCACCCCTCCACTTT
J gene: TRBJ1-6
clone size: -
V gene: TRBV5-1
D gene: TRBD1

CDR3 protein: CASSYSRFTGVLNQPQHF
CDR3 DNA: TGTGCCAGCAGTTACTCGCGTTTCACGGGGGTCCTCAATCAGCCCCAGCATTTT
J gene: TRBJ1-5
clone size: -
V gene: TRBV6-2/TRBV6-3
D gene: -

CDR3 protein: CASSSNRGSVTGELFF
CDR3 DNA: TGTGCCAGCAGCTCTAACAGGGGGTCGGTCACCGGGGAGCTGTTTTTT
J gene: TRBJ2-2
clone size: -
V gene: TRBV5-5
D gene: TRBD1

CDR3 protein: CASSSWGAGQETQYF
CDR3 DNA: TGTGCCAGCAGTTCATGGGGGGCAGGGCAAGAGACCCAGTACTTC
J gene: TRBJ2-5
clone size: -
V gene: TRBV27
D gene: -

CDR3 protein: CASSEEAQAFF
CDR3 DNA: TGTGCCAGCAGTGAAGAGGCCCAAGCTTTCTTT
J gene: TRBJ1-1
clone size: -
V gene: TRBV2
D gene: -

CDR3 protein: CASSDYGVGTEAFF
CDR3 DNA: TGTGCCAGCAGTGACTATGGGGTTGGCACTGAAGCTTTCTTT
J gene: TRBJ1-1
clone size: -
V gene: TRBV2
D gene: -

CDR3 protein: CASSYSTAVYGYTF
CDR3 DNA: TGTGCCAGCAGTTACTCGACAGCAGTATATGGCTACACCTTC
J gene: TRBJ1-2
clone size: -
V gene: TRBV6-2/TRBV6-3
D gene: -

CDR3 protein: CASSQETGITYNSPLHF
CDR3 DNA: TGCGCCAGCAGCCAAGAGACAGGGATAACCTATAATTCACCCCTCCACTTT
J gene: TRBJ1-6
clone size: -
V gene: TRBV4-1
D gene: TRBD1

CDR3 protein: CASSPRVTNTEAFF
CDR3 DNA: TGTGCCAGCAGCCCCAGGGTAACGAACACTGAAGCTTTCTTT
J gene: TRBJ1-1
clone size: -
V gene: TRBV14
D gene: -